Given below is one TCR beta chain in context. Its antigen is currently unknown. The data belong to a study of T cell responses to AZD1222 COVID-19 vaccine. Study information: Pooled in the analysis were second doses at about 4 or about 12 weeks. Points from the study as a whole: Among vaccine-associated CD4 TCRs, coverage spanned spike, with dominance at 160-218 and 743-854. Only a handful of individuals given AZD1222 were seropositive at baseline. Possibly, clonal diversity was underestimated; donors were largely white British and included more females.

The CDR3 extends over 13 amino acids. Trimming shortened V by 3 bases and J by 3 bases, and 7 bases separated the two germline ends. Germline CDR1 MNHEY, CDR2 SMNVEV (reference sequence). The protocol was immunoSEQ multiplex PCR, while the TCRdb copy is restricted to in-frame clones and leaves out a portion. There are around 100,000 clones in the sample; about nine tenths occur only once, and 1.8% lies in the top ten. The sequence was collected from an adult in good health. The source was peripheral blood, collected on day 0 of AZD1222 vaccination. This chain joins TRBV27 and TRBJ2-3, with D possibly TRBD2 on 5 matching bases. The CDR3 DNA is TGTGCCAGCAGTTTCCGGGGAACAGATACGCAGTATTTT. Protein product: CASSFRGTDTQYF.